A selection of T cell receptor beta chains follows, all from one sample in a study of cytomegalovirus exposure and HLA in healthy donors. Profiled with immunoSEQ multiplex PCR; TCRdb holds only in-frame clones, not every one. The profile covers over 95,000 clones, with approximately 80% appearing a single time and 11% taken by the ten largest. Sample: PBMCs. These receptor sequences come from a middle-aged man in good health and CMV-seropositive. CDR3s include the opening cysteine and the closing phenylalanine or tryptophan.

>TRBV7-2
CASSLEQNTEAFF
>TRBV4-3
CASSQDRGGGNQPQHF
>TRBV18
CATLKGNSGANVLTF
>TRBV10-3
CAISAPGQGVETQYF
>TRBV25-1
CASSERGAGMNTEAFF
>TRBV27
CASRTGQAHEKLFF
>TRBV27
CASSLGQGVDTQYF
>TRBV4-1
CASSQGSYEQYF
>TRBV18
CASSPDRGPGNTIYF
>TRBV7-9
CATSQRGNYEQYF
>TRBV6-4
CASSDSTNSPLHF
>TRBV19
CASSRGQGFYEQYF
>TRBV27
CASSLRAGQVSYEQYF
>TRBV10-3
CAISESLGGETQYF
>TRBV9
CASSQGGSPQLGGYTF
>TRBV19
CASSIVSQTYEQYF
>TRBV13
CATCEGGRGTEAFF
>TRBV18
CASPPRELSGNTIYF
>TRBV6-4
CASSAEQGNRETQYF
>TRBV6-6
CASRDGQSSTDTQYF
>TRBV6-6
CASSYSAGGRTGELFF
>TRBV7-3
CASSKDRGNSPLHF
>TRBV29-1
CSVDVAANYGYTF
>TRBV29-1
CSVATGTGTGDTIYF
>TRBV7-2
CASSRGQTTNTGELFF
>TRBV29-1
CSVEGTPGGEAFF
>TRBV30
CAWRPNPAGNQPQHF
>TRBV18
CASSPNTGREQYF
>TRBV27
CASRPAGSNQPQHF
>TRBV4-2
CASSQTGLGAVTQYF
>TRBV19
CASIFSGTDYGYTF
>TRBV28
CASSSPDRQGNSYNSPLHF
>TRBV18
CASSPAVGDYEQYF
>TRBV6-4
CASSEAQGIFSYNSPLHF
>TRBV5-1
CASSLGDSLSYEQYF
>TRBV30
CAWSAKGTGLGSPLHF
>TRBV4-2
CASSQDGSGEETQYF
>TRBV5-4
CASSLWTSGGPPQYF
>TRBV7-2
CASSLGGGETQYF
>TRBV5-5
CASSLFDSLSSGNTIYF
>TRBV7-3
CASSLRRTGGVDEQYF
>TRBV10-3
CAISHGQGERGGYTF
>TRBV7-8
CASSPRTVGGYTF
>TRBV20-1
CSARVGQEAFF
>TRBV6-5
CASSRNRGPNEKLFF
>TRBV5-6
CASSLQGLTNNEQFF